This TCR beta chain was found in a study of shared clonotypes between healthy human individuals. Broader study findings: Exclusively blood specimens were collected; tissue repertoires likely differ. Estimated richness was generally greater in naive than memory subsets.

Sorted-subset replicate PCRs used 200 ng DNA, about 30,000 T cell genomes. Sequencing used immunoSEQ multiplex PCR; TCRdb keeps in-frame clones, though not all of them. Here the sample spans about 580,000 clones, roughly 98% being singletons. The CDR3 loop spans 13 amino acids. The germline gives CDR1 LNHNV, CDR2 YYDKDF (reference sequence). Trimming shortened V by 4 bases and J by 1 base, and 7 bases separated the two germline ends. Terminally differentiated effector memory CD45RA+ cells were excluded by CCR7 positive selection of CD45RO-negative cells. Recent acute infections and vaccinations were absent in the healthy HIV-negative adult donors. Worth noting for this clone: Its antigen is not identified.

V and J are TRBV15 and TRBJ2-5; D uncertain. The sequencing input was naive CD8+ T cells sorted from blood. The source of this sequence is a man in his thirties or forties in good health. CDR3 DNA: TGTGCCACCAGCAAACCCCCCCAAGAGACCCAGTACTTC. This sequence encodes CATSKPPQETQYF. Drawing the rest from reference TRBV15 and TRBJ2-5, the complete variable domain is DAMVIQNPRYQVTQFGKPVTLSCSQTLNHNVMYWYQQKSSQAPKLLFHYYDKDFNNEADTPDNFQSRRPNTSFCFLDIRSPGLGDTAMYLCATSKPPQETQYFGPGTRLLVL.